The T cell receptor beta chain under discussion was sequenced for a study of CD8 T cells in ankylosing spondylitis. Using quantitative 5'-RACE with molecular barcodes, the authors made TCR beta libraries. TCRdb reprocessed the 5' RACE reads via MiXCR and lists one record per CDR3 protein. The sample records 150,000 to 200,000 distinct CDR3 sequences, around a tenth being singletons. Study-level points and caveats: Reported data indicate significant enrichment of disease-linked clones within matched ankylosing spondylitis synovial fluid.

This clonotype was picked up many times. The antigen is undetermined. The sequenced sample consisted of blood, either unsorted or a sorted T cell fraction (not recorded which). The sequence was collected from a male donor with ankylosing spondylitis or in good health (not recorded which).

The CDR3 DNA is TGTGCCAGCAGTTTGGGGACAGTTGGCGGGGAGCTGTTTTTT. This encodes CASSLGTVGGELFF. The chain carries TRBV6-5 and TRBJ2-2; 7 bases fit TRBD1. V lost 4 bases and J lost 7; bases outside the gene matches: 6. The germline gives CDR1 MNHEY, CDR2 SVGAGI. The CDR3 spans 14 residues.